This TCR beta chain was retrieved from a study of CD8 T cells in Susac syndrome (dated by TCRdb to about 2019). Broadly, across the study: The study used repertoire sequencing to test whether antigen drove CD8+ T cell activation and differentiation in Susac syndrome. The clonality of the CD8+ T cell repertoire was compared across some eleven healthy donors, about 14 Susac syndrome patients and about 15 multiple sclerosis patients. What the authors observed across the whole study: The study acknowledged that relatively few individuals were included in the TCR sequencing and HLA analysis.

Peripheral blood CD8+ and CD4+ T cells from healthy donors, Susac syndrome patients and multiple sclerosis patients were profiled using high-throughput TCR beta sequencing. Healthy donors were age- and sex-matched controls. CD8+ TEMRA cells were enriched by FACS, while bulk CD8+ and CD4+ T cells were purified by magnetic negative isolation. Blood was collected in EDTA tubes and processed within 24 hours, with PBMCs isolated through density gradient centrifugation. PBMCs destined for TCR sequencing were cryopreserved in liquid nitrogen and later thawed in a 37 °C water bath. Purity of sorted or isolated CD4+, CD8+ and CD8+ TEMRA cells was at least 90%. RNA was extracted using the RNeasy kit, and about 0.5 to 1 ug of the RNA was reverse transcribed with random hexamers. The immunoSEQ multiplex PCR assay, covering 54 Vbeta and 13 Jbeta segments, was used to amplify TCR beta CDR3 regions. PCR amplification bias was corrected using a synthetic template baseline for primer optimization and computational correction. As for how the authors treated the data: Reads were assigned to V, D and J genes according to IMGT and analyzed in immunoSEQ Analyzer, with only productive sequences retained. Clonality was computed as one minus Shannon entropy normalized by log2 of the number of productive unique sequences. For each patient and control, public and private clones were evaluated within the 100 most prevalent clones. Clones were defined as Susac-specific when absent from the healthy and MS cohorts, from approximately 1,100 published viral clones and from other ImmuneACCESS disease sequences. In TCRdb, the public reads were trimmed at Q25 with fastp and aligned with MiXCR, with productive beta chains retained. Identical CDR3 proteins give one entry, which carries the most common genes and DNA. V and J calls and clone size were set by TCRdb, not the authors. A total of 80,000 or so distinct CDR3 sequences appear in this sample, roughly 94% of them only once. Of the sample, less than 0.3% falls within the top ten clones.

Comment on this clonotype: Its antigen is unknown. Per-base qualities were not stored, and no clone one base away is much larger.

As encoded in the germline V gene (reference sequence), CDR1 is MNHEY while CDR2 is SMNVEV. A distance of 7 bases separates the germline ends of V and J, which lose 3 bases and 7 bases respectively. From its cysteine to its phenylalanine, the CDR3 spans 11 amino acids. Here the CDR3 DNA is all that survives: 33 bases in frame from base 1. The sequence joins TRBV27 to TRBJ2-7; the D gene identity is not certain. Input material: CD8+ T cells from PBMCs. The clonotype originates from a human donor in good health. The nucleotides are TGTGCCAGCAGTTTTAGGGAAGAGCAGTACTTC. It is translated as CASSFREEQYF.